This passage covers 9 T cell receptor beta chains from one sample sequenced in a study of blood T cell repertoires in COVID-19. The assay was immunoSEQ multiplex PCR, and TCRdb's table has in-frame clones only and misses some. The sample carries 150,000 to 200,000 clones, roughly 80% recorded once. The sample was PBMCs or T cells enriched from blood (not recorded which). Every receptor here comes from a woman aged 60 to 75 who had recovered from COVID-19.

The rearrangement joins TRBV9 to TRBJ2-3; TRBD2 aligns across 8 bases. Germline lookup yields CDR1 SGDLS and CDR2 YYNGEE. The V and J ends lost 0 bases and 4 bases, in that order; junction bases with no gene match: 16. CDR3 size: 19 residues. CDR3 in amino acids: CASSVGQGGSGVLADTQYF. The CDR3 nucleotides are TGTGCCAGCAGCGTAGGGCAGGGCGGTAGCGGGGTATTAGCAGATACGCAGTATTTT.

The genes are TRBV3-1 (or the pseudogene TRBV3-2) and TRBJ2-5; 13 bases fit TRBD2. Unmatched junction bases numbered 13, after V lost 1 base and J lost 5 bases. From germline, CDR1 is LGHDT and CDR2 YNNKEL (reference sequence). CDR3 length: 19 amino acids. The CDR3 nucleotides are TGTGCCAGCAGCCAAGCCTTAATTACTAGCGGGGGGGCTTGGGAGACCCAGTACTTC. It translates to CASSQALITSGGAWETQYF.

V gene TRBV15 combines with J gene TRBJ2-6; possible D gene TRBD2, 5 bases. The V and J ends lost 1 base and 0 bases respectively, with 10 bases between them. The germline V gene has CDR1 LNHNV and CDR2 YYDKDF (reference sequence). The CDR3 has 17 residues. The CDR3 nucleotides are TGTGCCACCAGCAGAGCCGGACTGATCTCTGGGGCCAACGTCCTGACTTTC. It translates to CATSRAGLISGANVLTF.

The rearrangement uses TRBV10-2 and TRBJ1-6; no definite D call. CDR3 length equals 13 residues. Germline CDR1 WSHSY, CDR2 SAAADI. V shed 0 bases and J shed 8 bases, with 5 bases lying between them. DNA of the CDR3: TGCGCCAGCAGTGAGTCTCGGGATTCACCCCTCCACTTT. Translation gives CASSESRDSPLHF.

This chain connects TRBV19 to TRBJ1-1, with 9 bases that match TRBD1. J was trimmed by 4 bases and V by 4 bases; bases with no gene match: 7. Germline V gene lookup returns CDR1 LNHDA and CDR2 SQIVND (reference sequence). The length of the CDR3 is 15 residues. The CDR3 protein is CASSSPGTGLTEAFF. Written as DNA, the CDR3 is TGTGCCAGTAGTAGCCCCGGGACAGGGCTCACTGAAGCTTTCTTT.

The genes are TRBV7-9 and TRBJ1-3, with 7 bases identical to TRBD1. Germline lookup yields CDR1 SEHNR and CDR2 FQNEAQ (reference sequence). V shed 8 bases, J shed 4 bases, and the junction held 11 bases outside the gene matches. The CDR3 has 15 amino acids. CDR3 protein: CASLGETGRGNTIYF. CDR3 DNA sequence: TGTGCCAGCTTGGGGGAGACAGGGCGAGGAAACACCATATATTTT. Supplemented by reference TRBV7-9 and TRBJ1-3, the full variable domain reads DTGVSQNPRHKITKRGQNVTFRCDPISEHNRLYWYRQTLGQGPEFLTYFQNEAQLEKSRLLSDRFSAERPKGSFSTLEIQRTEQGDSAMYLCASLGETGRGNTIYFGEGSWLTVV.

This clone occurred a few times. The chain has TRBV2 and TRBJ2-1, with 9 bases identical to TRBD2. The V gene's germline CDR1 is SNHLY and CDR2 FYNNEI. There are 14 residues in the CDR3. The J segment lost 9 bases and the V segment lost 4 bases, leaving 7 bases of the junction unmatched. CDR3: CASSGLAGYGEQFF. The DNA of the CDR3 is TGTGCCAGCAGTGGGCTAGCGGGGTACGGTGAGCAGTTCTTC.

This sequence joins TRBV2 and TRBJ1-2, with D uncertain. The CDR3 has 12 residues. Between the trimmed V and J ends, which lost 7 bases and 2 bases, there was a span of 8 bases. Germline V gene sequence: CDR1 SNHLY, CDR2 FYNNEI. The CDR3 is CASKILNYGYTF. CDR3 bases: TGTGCCAGCAAAATTTTAAACTATGGCTACACCTTC.

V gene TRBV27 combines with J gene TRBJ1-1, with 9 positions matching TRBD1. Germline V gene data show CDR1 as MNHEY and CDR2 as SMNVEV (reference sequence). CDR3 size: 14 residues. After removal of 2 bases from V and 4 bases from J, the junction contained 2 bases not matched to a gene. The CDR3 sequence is CASSLTGGVTEAFF. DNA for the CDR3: TGTGCCAGCAGTTTAACAGGGGGCGTCACTGAAGCTTTCTTT.